This T cell receptor (beta chain) was observed in a study of T cells expressing NK-cell markers. Study-wide background: Of eight sequenced donors, seven were HCMV-seropositive and one HCMV-seronegative.

The CDR3 contains 11 residues. What made the TCR beta cDNA was 5'RACE template switching with UMIs. Reprocessing the 5' RACE reads, TCRdb reports a single entry for every CDR3 protein and omits DNA. This sample contains about 540,000 distinct CDR3 sequences. This TCR came from a man aged 18 to 30 in good health. Sequencing used blood T cells: a sorted CD56 or NKG2C T cell subset, CD4+ or CD8+ T cells, or bulk PBMC T cells (not recorded which). The chain joins TRBV12-3 or TRBV12-4 to TRBJ2-5; the TCRdb D gene call, TRBD1, has no DNA to confirm it. CDR3 in amino acids: CASEGAGTQYF.